This T cell receptor (beta chain) is from a study of cytotoxic CD8 clonotypes in ibrutinib-treated CLL. The overall study: Response samples came after a median roughly 13 months of treatment, range 6 to 36.

Per germline, CDR1 MNHEY and CDR2 SMNVEV (reference sequence). CDR3 size: 15 residues. V lost 0 bases to trimming and J lost 3 bases, with 11 bases between them. The repertoire was sequenced with immunoSEQ multiplex PCR; TCRdb's copy has only in-frame clones and lacks some. The table records approximately 140,000 clones, approximately 89% of them present only once. The sequencing used PBMCs, collected after 12 months of ibrutinib treatment. The clonotype comes from a human donor with chronic lymphocytic leukemia. V and J are TRBV27 and TRBJ1-2; D might be TRBD1 (5 bases). The CDR3 nucleotides read TGTGCCAGCAGTTTATCGAGGGCAGGGTACTATGGCTACACCTTC. Translated: CASSLSRAGYYGYTF.